This TCR beta chain was retrieved from a study of blood T cells in healthy people across ages. Primers used in a second PCR of roughly 6 to 11 cycles were a sample-barcoded 5' primer and a J-beta primer mix. TCRdb redid the calling of the 5' RACE reads with MiXCR, one entry per CDR3 protein. In the table there are around 1,500,000 distinct CDR3 sequences, 28% of which are singletons. Per individual sample, total RNA of at least 5 micrograms was extracted. The CDR3 runs 16 residues. The V end was cut by 1 base, the J end by 0 bases, with 7 bases between. Germline values: CDR1 SGHDN, CDR2 FVKESK. The TCR sequence derives from a woman aged 25 to 39 in good health. The specimen was blood. The J gene is TRBJ2-6, the V gene TRBV14; D is unclear. The CDR3 sequence is CASSQGQHSGANVLTF. DNA for the CDR3: TGTGCCAGCAGCCAAGGTCAGCACTCTGGGGCCAACGTCCTGACTTTC.